These T cell receptor beta chains were read from a single sample in a study of response to subunit inactivated influenza vaccine. A single record per CDR3 protein comes from TCRdb applying MiXCR to the RT-PCR reads. The sample has roughly 780,000 distinct CDR3 sequences; about 18% are singletons. The sample in question was PBMCs from blood, obtained 5 days after vaccination. The receptors were gathered from a man aged 50 to 59 who received an inactivated influenza vaccine. CDR3s include the opening cysteine and the closing phenylalanine or tryptophan. A D gene is named only where the DNA matches it firmly.

CASSYSGANTGELFF . TRBJ2-2 TRBV6-5
CASSVGGLASYEQYF TRBD2 TRBJ2-7 TRBV9
CSALISGPYEQYF . TRBJ2-7 TRBV20-1
CASTERGGADTQYF . TRBJ2-3 TRBV5-1
CASSQSAGSSYEQYF TRBD2 TRBJ2-7 TRBV3-1
CASSSGTVKTQYF TRBD1 TRBJ2-5 TRBV6-5
CASKQGVNTEAFF TRBD1 TRBJ1-1 TRBV6-2/TRBV6-3
CASSLVQIMNTEAFF . TRBJ1-1 TRBV5-6
CASSLTGTTGKTQYF . TRBJ2-5 TRBV7-9
CASSLQPSTDTQYF . TRBJ2-3 TRBV5-1